Listed here is a single T cell receptor beta chain. This sample stems from a study of blood T cell repertoires in COVID-19. Germline CDR1 and CDR2: SGHTA and FQGTGA. There are 15 residues in the CDR3. Trimming pared 1 base from V and 0 bases from J, leaving 8 bases between. TCRdb keeps only in-frame clones here, not all; method: immunoSEQ multiplex PCR. This sample carries 360,000 or so clones, approximately 89% of them seen once, and the ten largest clones take 3% to 4.5%. The chain joins TRBV7-3 to TRBJ2-3; D unresolved. This TCR was recovered from a woman aged 60-75 years with COVID-19, enrolled during active disease. The specimen sequenced was peripheral blood. The CDR3: CASSLRASSTDTQYF. In nucleotides, the CDR3 is TGTGCCAGCAGCTTAAGGGCGTCTAGCACAGATACGCAGTATTTT.